The 28 T cell receptor beta chains listed next were all sequenced from one sample in a study of vaccination effects on CD4 cells after COVID-19. TCRdb keeps only in-frame clones here, not all; method: immunoSEQ multiplex PCR. The sample includes fewer than 65,000 clones, roughly 79% of them seen just once. Prior to sequencing, the ViraFEST assay stimulated PBMC with viral peptide pools, which expanded the antigen-specific CD4+ T cells. Upon completion of approximately ten days in culture, CD4+ T cells were isolated. The antigens of these receptors remain unknown. The sample in question was CD4+ T cells from PBMCs cultured with HCoV-229E spike peptides, obtained before COVID-19 vaccination. The origin of the receptors is a human donor who received a COVID-19 vaccine.

This chain links TRBV10-2 with TRBJ1-1; TRBD1 agrees at 8 bases. In germline, CDR1 is WSHSY, CDR2 SAAADI. The CDR3 is 14 residues long. With V trimmed by 5 bases and J by 1 base, 3 bases remained unmatched. The CDR3 DNA reads TGCGCCAGCAGTAACAGGGGGGCGAACACTGAAGCTTTCTTT. This codes for CASSNRGANTEAFF.

The gene calls are TRBV15 and TRBJ2-1; the D gene is possibly TRBD1 (5 bases). Between the trimmed V and J ends, which lost 2 bases and 5 bases, there was a span of 16 bases. Germline loops: CDR1 LNHNV, CDR2 YYDKDF (reference sequence). This CDR3 has 16 amino acids. For the CDR3, the DNA is TGTGCCACCAGCAGAAGTCCCGGTGGGGCAGACAATGAGCAGTTCTTC. Protein sequence: CATSRSPGGADNEQFF.

The chain recombines TRBV19 with TRBJ1-1; 10 bases fit TRBD1. V was pared by 6 bases and J by 5 bases, with 6 bases of the junction left unmatched. The CDR3 is 14 amino acids. Germline V gene lookup returns CDR1 LNHDA and CDR2 SQIVND (reference sequence). The CDR3 sequence is CASSLDRGRTEAFF. In DNA form, the CDR3 reads TGTGCCAGTAGCTTAGACAGGGGGCGTACTGAAGCTTTCTTT.

V gene TRBV25-1 combines with J gene TRBJ1-6, with D perhaps matching TRBD1 (6 bases). The V gene's germline CDR1 is MGHDK and CDR2 SYGVNS. The germline V and J ends were trimmed by 1 base and 6 bases, with 10 bases remaining between them. This CDR3 spans 15 amino acids. The chain's CDR3 is CASSELGRGNSPLHF. CDR3 nucleotide sequence: TGTGCCAGCAGTGAATTGGGCAGGGGTAATTCACCCCTCCACTTT.

This rearrangement joins TRBV5-1 to TRBJ2-7, with a possible D match to TRBD2 (5 bases). The CDR3 spans 14 residues. The germline CDR1 and CDR2 sequences are SGHRS and YFSETQ. The V end lost 4 bases, the J end lost 6 bases, and 17 bases lay between the germline ends. The CDR3 region has the DNA TGCGCCAGCAGCCCCCAGAGCGGCGGGTTCGAGCAGTACGTC. It codes for CASSPQSGGFEQYV.

This clone was seen more than once but under ten times. Additional DNA sequences in this sample encode the identical CDR3. The genes are TRBV18 and TRBJ1-6; 9 bases fit TRBD1. There are 14 residues in the CDR3. The germline V gene encodes CDR1 KGHSH and CDR2 LQKENI. After removal of 6 bases from V and 7 bases from J, the junction contained 4 bases not matched to a gene. DNA for the CDR3: TGTGCCAGCTCGCGGGACAGGGAGAATTCACCCCTCCACTTT. Protein sequence: CASSRDRENSPLHF.

V and J are TRBV5-5 and TRBJ1-4, with a tentative D call TRBD1 (6 bases). Germline lookup yields CDR1 SGHKS and CDR2 YYEKEE (reference sequence). The CDR3 loop spans 15 amino acids. The V and J ends lost 3 bases and 8 bases respectively, with 17 bases between them. CDR3 amino acids: CASSSQTGWYEKLFF. CDR3 nucleotide sequence: TGTGCCAGCAGCTCACAGACAGGATGGTACGAAAAACTGTTTTTT.

This chain links TRBV5-4 with TRBJ1-1; TRBD1 might be the D (5 bases). CDR3 length: 14 amino acids. Germline CDR1 SGHNT, CDR2 YYREEE (reference sequence). V was pared by 4 bases and J by 1 base, with 11 bases between. In nucleotides, the CDR3 is TGTGCCAGCAGCCCGGGACTTAGGAACACTGAAGCTTTCTTT. It is translated as CASSPGLRNTEAFF.

This chain joins TRBV9 and TRBJ1-3; TRBD1 matches at 10 bases. Germline-derived CDR1 and CDR2 are SGDLS and YYNGEE. This CDR3 is built from 15 residues. J gave up 4 bases and V 3 bases, and 4 bases lay outside the gene matches. In DNA, the CDR3 is TGTGCCAGCAGCGGGACAGGGGGATGGGGAAACACCATATATTTT. Protein: CASSGTGGWGNTIYF. The full variable domain, completed using reference TRBV9 and TRBJ1-3, is DSGVTQTPKHLITATGQRVTLRCSPRSGDLSVYWYQQSLDQGLQFLIQYYNGEERAKGNILERFSAQQFPDLHSELNLSSLELGDSALYFCASSGTGGWGNTIYFGEGSWLTVV.

The rearrangement links TRBV3-1 (or the pseudogene TRBV3-2) to TRBJ1-6; D not certain. Trimming took off 0 bases at V and 5 bases at J, with 8 bases between the two ends. CDR3 length equals 15 residues. Per germline, CDR1 LGHDT and CDR2 YNNKEL (reference sequence). The CDR3 loop is CASSQEDGDNSPLHF. The CDR3 region has the DNA TGTGCCAGCAGCCAAGAAGACGGGGATAATTCACCCCTCCACTTT.

The rearrangement links TRBV7-9 to TRBJ2-1, with D maybe TRBD1 (6 bases). V was cut by 4 bases and J by 4 bases, with 8 bases left in between. This CDR3 has 13 residues. The germline CDR1 and CDR2 sequences are SEHNR and FQNEAQ (reference sequence). CDR3 in DNA: TGTGCCAGCAGCTCAGGGGTTTACAATGAGCAGTTCTTC. This codes for CASSSGVYNEQFF.

The rearrangement links TRBV4-3 to TRBJ1-3, with D perhaps matching TRBD1 (5 bases). Trimming stripped 0 bases from V and 2 bases from J, with 8 bases between. The CDR3 length is 15 residues. Germline loops: CDR1 LGHNA, CDR2 YSLEER. CDR3 in amino acids: CASSQESRAGNTIYF. Here the CDR3 DNA reads TGCGCCAGCAGCCAAGAGTCCAGGGCTGGAAACACCATATATTTT.

The V gene is TRBV7-9, the J gene TRBJ1-3, with D perhaps matching TRBD1 (6 bases). The CDR3 length is 16 residues. V lost 5 bases to trimming and J lost 0 bases, with 14 bases between them. The germline gives CDR1 SEHNR, CDR2 FQNEAQ (reference sequence). DNA of the CDR3: TGTGCCAGCAGCGGAGGGGGAATGGGCTCTGGAAACACCATATATTTT. It specifies CASSGGGMGSGNTIYF.

The rearrangement links TRBV18 to TRBJ2-5; 9 bases map to TRBD2. The CDR3 has 17 residues. Trimming took 3 bases from V and 4 from J; bases not matched to a gene: 12. Germline values: CDR1 KGHSH, CDR2 LQKENI. CDR3 region: CASSPPRGTSKGETQYF. CDR3 nucleotide sequence: TGTGCCAGCTCACCCCCTCGCGGGACTAGCAAGGGAGAGACCCAGTACTTC.

J is TRBJ2-1 and V is TRBV11-2; D gene unclear. Per the germline V gene, CDR1 is SGHAT and CDR2 is FQNNGV. CDR3 size: 13 residues. V lost 5 bases and J 6 bases, leaving 11 bases between the germline ends. This CDR3 is CASSLPTVNEQFF. CDR3 DNA: TGTGCCAGCAGCCTCCCGACGGTCAATGAGCAGTTCTTC.

This chain connects TRBV18 to TRBJ1-6; D unclear. CDR1 is KGHSH and CDR2 is LQKENI in the germline V gene. This CDR3 has 16 amino acids. V was shortened by 5 bases and J by 6 bases, with 17 bases between the two germline ends. Written as DNA, the CDR3 is TGTGCCAGCTCAAACTACGGGGAGGGCGTTAATTCACCCCTCCACTTT. This sequence encodes CASSNYGEGVNSPLHF.

V and J are TRBV20-1 and TRBJ1-5; possibly TRBD1 for D (5 bases). The CDR3 length is 13 residues. V gave up 4 bases and J gave up 4 bases, with 11 bases separating them. Germline CDR1 DFQATT, CDR2 SNEGSKA (reference sequence). CDR3 DNA sequence: TGCAGTGCTATTGACAGTATAAATCAGCCCCAGCATTTT. This encodes CSAIDSINQPQHF.

The V gene is TRBV21-1, the J gene TRBJ2-7; TRBD2, the D gene given by the table, was not confirmed from the DNA. TRBV21-1 is deemed a pseudogene. This CDR3 comprises 16 residues. This CDR3 is CASSKAIGESSYEQYV. Written as DNA, the CDR3 is TGTGCCAGCAGCAAAGCCATCGGGGAGAGCTCCTACGAGCAGTACGTC.

The V call is TRBV24-1, the J call TRBJ1-5; weak D call: TRBD1 (6 bases). The CDR3 is 14 amino acids. The germline CDR1 and CDR2 sequences are KGHDR and SFDVKD. V was pared by 7 bases and J by 7 bases, with 16 bases between. The CDR3 sequence: CATSQGLGTQPQHF. DNA for the CDR3: TGTGCCACCAGCCAGGGGTTGGGTACGCAGCCCCAGCATTTT.

This clone was seen only a few times. This rearrangement joins TRBV19 to TRBJ2-1, with D tentatively TRBD1 (6 bases). This CDR3 is 13 amino acids long. Trimming removed 3 bases at V and 4 bases at J, with 7 bases between. Per germline, CDR1 LNHDA and CDR2 SQIVND (reference sequence). The CDR3 loop reads CASSIGTYNEQFF. In DNA, the CDR3 is TGTGCCAGTAGTATTGGGACATACAATGAGCAGTTCTTC.

In regard to this clone: One junction end disagrees with the germline gene, perhaps due to a read error. The rearrangement uses TRBV28 and TRBJ1-1; D gene unclear. CDR1 and CDR2 (germline): MDHEN, SYDVKM. This CDR3 region has 15 residues. The CDR3 spells CASSLVGPSNAEAFF. Written as DNA, the CDR3 is TGTGCCAGCAGTTTAGTAGGTCCTTCGAACGCTGAAGCTTTCTTT.

The genes are TRBV19 and TRBJ1-1, with 8 nucleotides matching TRBD1. Germline CDR1 and CDR2: LNHDA and SQIVND (reference sequence). The V segment lost 6 bases and the J segment 5 bases; nucleotides outside the gene matches: 8. CDR3 length equals 14 residues. The CDR3 nucleotides are TGTGCCAGTAGGGAGCGCTACAGGGGGACTGAAGCTTTCTTT. Its translation: CASRERYRGTEAFF.

This sequence joins TRBV9 and TRBJ2-5; possible D gene TRBD2, 5 bases. Trimming removed 0 bases from V and 2 bases from J, with 11 bases in between. The CDR3 spans 15 residues. Germline loops: CDR1 SGDLS, CDR2 YYNGEE. CDR3 nucleotide sequence: TGTGCCAGCAGCGTAGCGGCGGGTCGGCAAGAGACCCAGTACTTC. Amino acid sequence: CASSVAAGRQETQYF. Using reference TRBV9 and TRBJ2-5 for the parts outside the CDR3, the full variable domain is DSGVTQTPKHLITATGQRVTLRCSPRSGDLSVYWYQQSLDQGLQFLIQYYNGEERAKGNILERFSAQQFPDLHSELNLSSLELGDSALYFCASSVAAGRQETQYFGPGTRLLVL.

The rearrangement joins TRBV30 to TRBJ2-6; no definite D call. Between the trimmed V and J ends, which lost 3 bases and 0 bases, there was a span of 9 bases. Germline CDR1 and CDR2: GTSNPN and SVGIG (reference sequence). The CDR3 length is 15 residues. The CDR3 DNA reads TGTGCCTGGAGGGACCGCAGCTCTGGGGCCAACGTCCTGACTTTC. Protein sequence: CAWRDRSSGANVLTF.

The rearrangement joins TRBV7-3 to TRBJ2-5; TRBD1 or TRBD2 may be the D gene (5 bases each). The germline CDR1 and CDR2 sequences are SGHTA and FQGTGA. The CDR3 totals 13 residues. With 5 bases removed from V and 9 bases from J, the gap between germline ends came to 16 bases. Written as DNA, the CDR3 is TGTGCCAGCAGCCCCACCCCACTAGGGGCCCAGTACTTC. Amino acid sequence: CASSPTPLGAQYF.

J is TRBJ1-2 and V is TRBV5-1; perhaps TRBD1 as D (6 bases). The germline V gene encodes CDR1 SGHRS and CDR2 YFSETQ. The V end lost 4 bases, the J end lost 5 bases, and 24 bases lay between the germline ends. CDR3 length: 17 residues. Written as DNA, the CDR3 is TGCGCCAGCAGCCCTACACAGGGAACCGGGAAGGTATATGGCTACACCTTC. This codes for CASSPTQGTGKVYGYTF. Using reference TRBV5-1 and TRBJ1-2 for the parts outside the CDR3, the full variable domain is KAGVTQTPRYLIKTRGQQVTLSCSPISGHRSVSWYQQTPGQGLQFLFEYFSETQRNKGNFPGRFSGRQFSNSRSEMNVSTLELGDSALYLCASSPTQGTGKVYGYTFGSGTRLTVV.

The chain joins TRBV7-2 to TRBJ1-5; D possibly corresponds to TRBD1 (5 bases). Germline-derived CDR1 and CDR2 are SGHTA and FQGNSA. The V end was cut by 3 bases, the J end by 4 bases, with 13 bases between. The length of the CDR3 is 15 residues. The CDR3 sequence: CASSFTGTANQPQHF. CDR3 coding DNA: TGTGCCAGCAGCTTCACCGGGACCGCAAATCAGCCCCAGCATTTT.

This chain links TRBV5-4 with TRBJ2-5; weak D call: TRBD2 (6 bases). The germline V gene has CDR1 SGHNT and CDR2 YYREEE (reference sequence). This CDR3 contains 14 residues. Trimming cost V 1 base and J 4 bases, with 11 bases left between them. CDR3 nucleotides: TGTGCCAGCAGCTTGAGCGGGTCTCCAGAGACCCAGTACTTC. This encodes CASSLSGSPETQYF.